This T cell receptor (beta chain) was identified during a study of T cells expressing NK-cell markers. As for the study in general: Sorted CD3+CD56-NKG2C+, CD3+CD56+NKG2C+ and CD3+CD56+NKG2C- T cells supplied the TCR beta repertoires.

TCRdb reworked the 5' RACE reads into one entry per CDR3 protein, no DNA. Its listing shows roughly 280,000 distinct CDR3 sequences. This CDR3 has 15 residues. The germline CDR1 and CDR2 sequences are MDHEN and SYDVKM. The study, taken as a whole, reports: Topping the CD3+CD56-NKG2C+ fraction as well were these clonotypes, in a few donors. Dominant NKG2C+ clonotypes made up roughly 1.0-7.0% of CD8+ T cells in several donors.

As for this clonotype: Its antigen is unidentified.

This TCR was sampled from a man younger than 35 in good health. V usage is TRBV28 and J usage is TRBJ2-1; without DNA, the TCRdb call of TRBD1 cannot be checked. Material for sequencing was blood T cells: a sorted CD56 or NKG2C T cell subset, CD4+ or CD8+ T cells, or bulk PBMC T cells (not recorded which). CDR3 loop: CASIPGPFGLGEQFF.